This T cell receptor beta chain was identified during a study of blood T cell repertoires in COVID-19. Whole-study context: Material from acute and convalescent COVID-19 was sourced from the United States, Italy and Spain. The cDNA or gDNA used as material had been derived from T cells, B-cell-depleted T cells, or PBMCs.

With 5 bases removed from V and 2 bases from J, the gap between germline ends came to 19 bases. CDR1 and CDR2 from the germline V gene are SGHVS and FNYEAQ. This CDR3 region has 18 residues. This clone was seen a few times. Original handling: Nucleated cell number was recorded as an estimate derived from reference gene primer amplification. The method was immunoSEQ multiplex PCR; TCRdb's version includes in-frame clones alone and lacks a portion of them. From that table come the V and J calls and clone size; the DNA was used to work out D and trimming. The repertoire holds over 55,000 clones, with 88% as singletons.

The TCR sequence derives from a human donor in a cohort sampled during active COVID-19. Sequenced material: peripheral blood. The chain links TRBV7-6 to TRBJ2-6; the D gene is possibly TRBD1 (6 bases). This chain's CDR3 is CASSAKPRTGTGANVLTF. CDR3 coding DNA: TGTGCCAGCAGCGCAAAACCTCGAACAGGGACTGGGGCCAACGTCCTGACTTTC.